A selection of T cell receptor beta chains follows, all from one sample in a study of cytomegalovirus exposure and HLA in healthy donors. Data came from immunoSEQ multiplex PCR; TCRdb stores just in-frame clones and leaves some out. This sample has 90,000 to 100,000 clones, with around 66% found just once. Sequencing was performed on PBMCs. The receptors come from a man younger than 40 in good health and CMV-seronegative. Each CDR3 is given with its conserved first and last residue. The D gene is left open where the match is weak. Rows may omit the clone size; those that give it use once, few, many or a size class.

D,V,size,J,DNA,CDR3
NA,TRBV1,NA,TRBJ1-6,TGCACCAGTCCCCGGGACAGGATTTTTAATTCACCCCTCCACTTT,CTSPRDRIFNSPLHF
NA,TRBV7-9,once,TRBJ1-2,TGTGCCAGCAGCTTAAGTGGGCGGGGAAGCTATGGCTACACCTTC,CASSLSGRGSYGYTF
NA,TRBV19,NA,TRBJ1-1,TGTGCCAGTAGTGAGGGCAGGGGCCGGGGAACGAACACTGAAGCTTTCTTT,CASSEGRGRGTNTEAFF
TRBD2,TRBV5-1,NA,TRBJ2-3,TGCGCCAGCAGCTTGGGACTAGCGGGGGTCACAGATACGCAGTATTTT,CASSLGLAGVTDTQYF
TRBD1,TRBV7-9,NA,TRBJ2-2,TGTGCCAGCAGCTTACGGTTGGGACAGGGAAACACCGGGGAGCTGTTTTTT,CASSLRLGQGNTGELFF
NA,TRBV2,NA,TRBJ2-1,TGTGCCAGCCACCCCTCACTCGGGACTGTTAGTGGTGAGCAGTTCTTC,CASHPSLGTVSGEQFF
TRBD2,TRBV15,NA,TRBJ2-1,TGTGCCACCAGCAGTTTAGCGGGAGGGCCAAGCTACAATGAGCAGTTCTTC,CATSSLAGGPSYNEQFF
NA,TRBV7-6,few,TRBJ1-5,TGTGCCAGCAGCTTAGCGGGAGGACCCCAGCATTTT,CASSLAGGPQHF
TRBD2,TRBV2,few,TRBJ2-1,TGTGCCAGCGGGGAGACTAGCGGGGTCAATGAGCAGTTCTTC,CASGETSGVNEQFF
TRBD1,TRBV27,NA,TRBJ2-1,TGTGCCAGCAGGAACGAACTCAGGGGGCTCTACAATGAGCAGTTCTTC,CASRNELRGLYNEQFF
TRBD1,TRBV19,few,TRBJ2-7,TGTGCCAGTAGTTTCGGACAGGGCTACGAGCAGTACTTC,CASSFGQGYEQYF
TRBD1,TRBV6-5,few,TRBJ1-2,TGTGCCAGCAGTCCCCCCGGGACAGGGGGCTATGGCTACACCTTC,CASSPPGTGGYGYTF
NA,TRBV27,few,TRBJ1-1,TGTGCCAGCAGTTGGCAGGGCTTTGGGAACACTGAAGCTTTCTTT,CASSWQGFGNTEAFF
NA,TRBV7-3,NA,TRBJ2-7,TGTGCCAGCAGCCCCGGGACACCTCCCTACGAGCAGTACTTC,CASSPGTPPYEQYF
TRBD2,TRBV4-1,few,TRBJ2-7,TGCGCCAGCAGCCAACGAGATAGCGGGGTTGTCGAGCAGTACTTC,CASSQRDSGVVEQYF
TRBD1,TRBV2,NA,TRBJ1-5,TGTGCCAGCCGACAGGGGGCGAATCAGCCCCAGCATTTT,CASRQGANQPQHF
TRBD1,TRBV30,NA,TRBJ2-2,TGTGCCGGGGGACAGGGGGCGCGTAACGGGGAGCTGTTTTTT,CAGGQGARNGELFF
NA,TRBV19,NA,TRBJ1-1,TGTGCCAGTAGTAAGTTAGAGAACACTGAAGCTTTCTTT,CASSKLENTEAFF
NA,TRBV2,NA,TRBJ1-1,TGTGCCAGCTTGGGTGGCTACAGGGATCTGAACACTGAAGCTTTCTTT,CASLGGYRDLNTEAFF
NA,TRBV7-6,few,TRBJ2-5,TGTGCCAGCAGCGCGGGACAGCAAGAGACCCAGTACTTC,CASSAGQQETQYF
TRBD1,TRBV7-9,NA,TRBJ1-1,TGTGCCAGCCATCACAGGGGGCGCGACACTGAAGCTTTCTTT,CASHHRGRDTEAFF
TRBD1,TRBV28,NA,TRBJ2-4,TGTGCCAGCAGCCGCCCGGGACAGGGGAACATTCAGTACTTC,CASSRPGQGNIQYF
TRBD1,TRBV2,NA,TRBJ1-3,TGTGCCAGCAGAGAGACAGGGACTCTCTCTGGAAACACCATATATTTT,CASRETGTLSGNTIYF
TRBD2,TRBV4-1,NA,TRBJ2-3,TGCGCCAGCAGCCGTAAGCGGGAAAGCACAGATACGCAGTATTTT,CASSRKRESTDTQYF
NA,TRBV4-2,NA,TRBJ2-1,TGTGCCAGCAGCCAAGACCCGGTCCGAAGCTCCTACAATGAGCAGTTCTTC,CASSQDPVRSSYNEQFF
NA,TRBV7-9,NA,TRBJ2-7,TGTGCCAGCAGCTTACCCTCAGTCTACGAGCAGTACTTC,CASSLPSVYEQYF
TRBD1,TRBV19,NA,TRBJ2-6,TGTGCCAGTAGTTCAGGGGGATCTGGGGCCAACGTCCTGACTTTC,CASSSGGSGANVLTF
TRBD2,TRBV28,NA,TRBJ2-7,TGTGCCAGCAGTTTAAAGCGGGAGGATTTCTACGAGCAGTACTTC,CASSLKREDFYEQYF
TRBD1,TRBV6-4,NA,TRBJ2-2,TGTGCCAGCAGGGACACAGACAGGGCCGGGGAGCTGTTTTTT,CASRDTDRAGELFF
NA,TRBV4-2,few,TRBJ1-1,TGTGCCAGCTCATCGGCGGGGTACACTGAAGCTTTCTTT,CASSSAGYTEAFF
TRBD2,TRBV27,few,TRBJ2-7,TGTGCCAGCAGTTTATTTGGCGGGAGTTCCTACGAGCAGTACTTC,CASSLFGGSSYEQYF
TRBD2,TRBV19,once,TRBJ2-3,TGTGCCAGTAGTATGGCTAGCGGTAGCACAGATACGCAGTATTTT,CASSMASGSTDTQYF
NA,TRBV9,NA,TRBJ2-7,TGTGCCAGCAGCGAAACCCCAGGGGGCGGGGGCAGCTACGAGCAGTACTTC,CASSETPGGGGSYEQYF
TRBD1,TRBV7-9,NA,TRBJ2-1,TGTGCCAGCAGCCGCTTCGACAGGGGAGAATACAATGAGCAGTTCTTC,CASSRFDRGEYNEQFF
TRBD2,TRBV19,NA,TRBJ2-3,TGTGCCAAGGGAATTAGCGGGAGTGTAGATACGCAGTATTTT,CAKGISGSVDTQYF
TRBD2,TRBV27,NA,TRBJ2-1,TGTGCCAGCAGTTCTTCCGCACTAGCGGGAGGAATCAATGAGCAGTTCTTC,CASSSSALAGGINEQFF
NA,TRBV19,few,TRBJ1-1,TGTGCCAGTATACTCGGACTTGACGACACTGAAGCTTTCTTT,CASILGLDDTEAFF
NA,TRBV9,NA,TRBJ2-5,TGTGCCAGCAGCGTAGGACATCCAGGGACCCAGTACTTC,CASSVGHPGTQYF
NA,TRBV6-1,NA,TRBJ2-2,TGTGCCAGCCTTTCCGGGGAGCTGTTTTTT,CASLSGELFF
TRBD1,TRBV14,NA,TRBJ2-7,TGTGCCAGCAGCCAAGCAAGCGGGGACAGGGGGCAATTTGGGACCTACGAGCAGTACTTC,CASSQASGDRGQFGTYEQYF
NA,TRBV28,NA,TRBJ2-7,TGTGCCAGCAGTTTTCCCAGGCCGCCCTACGAGCAGTACTTC,CASSFPRPPYEQYF
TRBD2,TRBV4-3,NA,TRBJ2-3,TGCGCCAGCAGCCAAGAACTAGCGGATACAGATACGCAGTATTTT,CASSQELADTDTQYF
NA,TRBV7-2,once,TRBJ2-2,TGTGCCAGCAGCCAGCAGGGGGGGAACACCGGGGAGCTGTTTTTT,CASSQQGGNTGELFF
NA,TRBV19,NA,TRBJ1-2,TGTGCCAGTAGTTTTGGTGGGTCGGGAGACTATGGCTACACCTTC,CASSFGGSGDYGYTF
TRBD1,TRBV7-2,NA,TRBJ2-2,TGTGCCAGCAGCATGGTCGGGACAGGGGTTTACGGGGAGCTGTTTTTT,CASSMVGTGVYGELFF
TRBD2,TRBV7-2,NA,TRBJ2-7,TGTGCCAGCAGCCTGAGACTAGCGGGACCCTACGAGCAGTACTTC,CASSLRLAGPYEQYF
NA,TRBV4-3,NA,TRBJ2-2,TGCGCCAGCAGCCACGAGACTAGTCGTTTCACCGGGGAGCTGTTTTTT,CASSHETSRFTGELFF
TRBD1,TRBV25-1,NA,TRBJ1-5,TGTGCCAGCAGTGAAGGGACAGGGAGTCATCAGCCCCAGCATTTT,CASSEGTGSHQPQHF
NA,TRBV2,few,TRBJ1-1,TGTGCCAGCAAACCGGGGGGTACTGAAGCTTTCTTT,CASKPGGTEAFF
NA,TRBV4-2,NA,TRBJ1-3,TGTGCCAGCAGCCAAGGTTCAATGGGCACGGGAAACACCATATATTTT,CASSQGSMGTGNTIYF